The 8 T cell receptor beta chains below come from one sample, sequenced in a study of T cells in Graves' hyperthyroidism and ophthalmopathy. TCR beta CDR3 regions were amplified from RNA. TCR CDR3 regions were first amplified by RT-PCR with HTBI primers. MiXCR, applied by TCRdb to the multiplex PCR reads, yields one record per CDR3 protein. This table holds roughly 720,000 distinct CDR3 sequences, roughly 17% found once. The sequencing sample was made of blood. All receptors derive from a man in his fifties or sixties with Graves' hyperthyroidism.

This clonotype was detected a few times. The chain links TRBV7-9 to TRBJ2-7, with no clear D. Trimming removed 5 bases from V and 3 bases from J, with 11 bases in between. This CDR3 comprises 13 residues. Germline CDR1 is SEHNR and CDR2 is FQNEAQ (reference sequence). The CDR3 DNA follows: TGTGCCAGCAGCCTTAGTGAGCTCTACGAGCAGTACTTC. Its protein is CASSLSELYEQYF.

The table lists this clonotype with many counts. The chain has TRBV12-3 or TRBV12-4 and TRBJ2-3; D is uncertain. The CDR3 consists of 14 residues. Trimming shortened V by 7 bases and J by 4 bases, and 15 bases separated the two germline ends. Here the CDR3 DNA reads TGTGCCAGCAATAGTGAGCGACACCCAGATACGCAGTATTTT. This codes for CASNSERHPDTQYF.

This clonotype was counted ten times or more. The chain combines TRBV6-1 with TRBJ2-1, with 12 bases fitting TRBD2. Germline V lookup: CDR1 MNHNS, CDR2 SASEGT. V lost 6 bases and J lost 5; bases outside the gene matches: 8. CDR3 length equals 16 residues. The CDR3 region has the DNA TGTGCCAGCAGAAAATACCGGACTAGCGGGGACAATGAGCAGTTCTTC. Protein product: CASRKYRTSGDNEQFF.

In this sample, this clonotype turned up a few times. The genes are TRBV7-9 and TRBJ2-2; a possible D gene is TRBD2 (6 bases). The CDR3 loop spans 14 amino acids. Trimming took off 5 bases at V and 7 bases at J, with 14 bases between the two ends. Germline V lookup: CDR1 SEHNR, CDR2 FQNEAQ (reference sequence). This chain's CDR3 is CASSVGTVVGELFF. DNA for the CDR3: TGTGCCAGCAGCGTAGGGACTGTAGTCGGGGAGCTGTTTTTT.

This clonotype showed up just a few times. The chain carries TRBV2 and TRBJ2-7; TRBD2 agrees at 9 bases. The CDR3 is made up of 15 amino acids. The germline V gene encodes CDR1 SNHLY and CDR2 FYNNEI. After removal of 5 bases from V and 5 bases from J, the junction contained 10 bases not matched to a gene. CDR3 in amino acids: CASSPDSGGGDEQYF. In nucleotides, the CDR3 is TGTGCCAGCAGTCCCGATAGCGGGGGCGGTGACGAGCAGTACTTC.

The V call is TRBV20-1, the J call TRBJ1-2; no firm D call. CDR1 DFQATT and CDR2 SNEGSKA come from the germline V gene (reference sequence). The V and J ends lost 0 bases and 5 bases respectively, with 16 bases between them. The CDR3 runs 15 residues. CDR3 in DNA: TGCAGTGCTAGAGATCCAGTGTCTCCCCAGTATGGCTACACCTTC. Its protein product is CSARDPVSPQYGYTF.

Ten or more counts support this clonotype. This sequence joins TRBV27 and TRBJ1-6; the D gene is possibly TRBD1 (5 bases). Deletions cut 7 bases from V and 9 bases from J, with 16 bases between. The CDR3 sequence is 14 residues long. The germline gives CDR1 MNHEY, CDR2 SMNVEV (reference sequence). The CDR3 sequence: CASTITGSTSPLHF. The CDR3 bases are TGTGCCAGCACAATCACAGGTTCAACTTCACCCCTCCACTTT.

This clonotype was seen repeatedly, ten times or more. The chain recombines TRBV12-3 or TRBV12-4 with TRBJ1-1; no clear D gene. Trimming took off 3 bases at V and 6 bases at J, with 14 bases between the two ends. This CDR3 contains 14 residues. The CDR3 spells CASSFLSGKAEAFF. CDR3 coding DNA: TGTGCCAGCAGTTTTCTTTCTGGAAAAGCTGAAGCTTTCTTT.